The sequence of this T cell receptor beta chain was determined in a study of molecular identifiers for immune sequencing clone quantification. General study points: Identical TCR molecules that share a barcode could lead to an underestimation of highly expanded clone sizes. In naive cells, clones above 20 RNA copies held under 1% of molecules, whereas in effector cells they held over 99%.

This clonotype was observed a few times. What it binds is not known. Sorting selected naive CD8 T cells with a CD8+CD4-CCR7+CD45RA+ phenotype. Trimming took 1 base from V and 0 from J, leaving 4 bases between them. CDR3 length equals 13 residues. Germline lookup yields CDR1 LNHDA and CDR2 SQIVND (reference sequence). A single record per CDR3 protein comes from TCRdb applying MiXCR to the PCR reads. The sample consists of 88,000 or so distinct CDR3 sequences, roughly 21% of them appearing once. The receptor comes from a human donor in good health. Some libraries in this study had Jurkat cell RNA spiked in. V and J are TRBV19 and TRBJ2-7; D unresolved. Sequenced material: naive CD8+ T cells from blood, with Jurkat cell RNA spiked in. The subset was: FACS-sorted CD8+CD4-CCR7+CD45RA+ naive T cells. This CDR3 reads CASSIAPSYEQYF. The DNA of the CDR3 is TGTGCCAGTAGTATAGCCCCCTCCTACGAGCAGTACTTC.